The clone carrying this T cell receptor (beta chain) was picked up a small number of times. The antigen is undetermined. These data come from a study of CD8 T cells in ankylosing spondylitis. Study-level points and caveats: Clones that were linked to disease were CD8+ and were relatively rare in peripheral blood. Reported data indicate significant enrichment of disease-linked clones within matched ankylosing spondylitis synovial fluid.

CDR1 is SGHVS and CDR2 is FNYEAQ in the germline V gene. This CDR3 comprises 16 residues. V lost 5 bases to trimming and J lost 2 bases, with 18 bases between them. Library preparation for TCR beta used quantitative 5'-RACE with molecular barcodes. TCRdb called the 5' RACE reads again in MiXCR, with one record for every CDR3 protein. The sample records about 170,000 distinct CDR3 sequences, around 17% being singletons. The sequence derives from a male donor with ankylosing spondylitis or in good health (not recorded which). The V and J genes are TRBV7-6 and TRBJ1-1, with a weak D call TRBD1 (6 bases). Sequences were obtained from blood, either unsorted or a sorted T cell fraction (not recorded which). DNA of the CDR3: TGTGCCAGCAGCCAAATTCACGGGACATTCAACACTGAAGCTTTCTTT. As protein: CASSQIHGTFNTEAFF.